The present T cell receptor beta chain was sequenced within a study of metastatic and nonmetastatic thyroid tumors. As for the study in general: Repertoires from blood and tumor or nodule tissue of malignant and benign thyroid patients were compared.

In the original analysis: The distant-metastasis classifier for papillary thyroid cancer was built from CDR3 differences across clinicopathological groups. Via MiXCR, TCRdb re-called the PCR reads. The V and J calls, along with clone size, are taken from TCRdb and not from the paper's own processing. Of tens of thousands of clones listed, 23% are singletons. Before thyroid surgery, none of the patients had received any treatment. CDR1 SGHTA and CDR2 FQGTGA come from the germline V gene. This CDR3 has 15 residues. V lost 2 bases to trimming and J lost 1 base, with 11 bases between them. This clone has at least ten counts. Its antigen is not identified. General observations from the study: The study reportedly found significantly higher TCR beta diversity in malignant thyroid tumors than benign nodules, in blood and tumor.

This chain uses TRBV7-3 with TRBJ1-1; D is possibly TRBD1 (5 bases). The clonotype comes from a male donor with papillary thyroid cancer or a benign thyroid nodule (not recorded which). Some clones in this sample may be carry-over from other donors' samples. The sample taken for sequencing was blood. This CDR3 is CASSLEARANTEAFF. The DNA of the CDR3 is TGTGCCAGCAGCTTAGAGGCCAGGGCGAACACTGAAGCTTTCTTT.